This T cell receptor beta chain emerged from a study of OX40 agonist ivuxolimab in advanced cancers. Study details: Ivuxolimab doses were 0.01, 0.1, 0.3, 1.5, 3 or 10 mg/kg every 2 weeks. Therapy given before enrollment (anti-PD-1, anti-PD-L1 or anti-CTLA-4) was allowed, and 30% to 50% had some. The study's findings and limits: Among the lowest levels of clonal expansion were found in partial responders at 0.1-3.0 mg/kg.

Concerning this clone: The antigen remains unidentified.

Repertoires were generated with immunoSEQ multiplex PCR, while TCRdb's copy carries only in-frame clones and drops some. Among around 40,000 clones listed, 65% to 90% were seen once. The receptor comes from an adult with an advanced solid tumor such as melanoma, head and neck, liver or kidney cancer. Here the sequenced sample was CD4+ or CD8+ T cells sorted from blood, taken in a trial of the OX40 agonist ivuxolimab.

CDR3 coding DNA: TGTGCCAGTAGTATAGATTTAACGAACGAGCAGTACTTC. This translates into CASSIDLTNEQYF. J is TRBJ2-7 and V is TRBV19; D call uncertain. Per germline, CDR1 LNHDA and CDR2 SQIVND (reference sequence). The CDR3 has 13 amino acids. Deletions cut 0 bases from V and 5 bases from J, with 8 bases between. The full variable domain, with the rest looked up from reference TRBV19 and TRBJ2-7, is DGGITQSPKYLFRKEGQNVTLSCEQNLNHDAMYWYRQDPGQGLRLIYYSQIVNDFQKGDIAEGYSVSREKKESFPLTVTSAQKNPTAFYLCASSIDLTNEQYFGPGTRLTVT.